These 20 T cell receptor beta chains share one sample of origin, sequenced in a study of blood T cell repertoires in COVID-19. Method: immunoSEQ multiplex PCR; TCRdb's copy keeps in-frame clones and lacks some. The sample carries under 250,000 clones, approximately 86% recorded once. The sequenced sample consisted of peripheral blood. Receptor source: a woman aged 55-75 years who had recovered from COVID-19.

The CDR3 coding sequence is TGCGCCAGCAGCCCCACTACAGGGGGCCTAGGGACTGAAGCTTTCTTT. This translates into CASSPTTGGLGTEAFF. The V and J genes are TRBV4-1 and TRBJ1-1; 9 bases match TRBD1. Germline V gene sequence: CDR1 MGHRA, CDR2 YSYEKL. The trim removed 4 bases at V and 5 bases at J, leaving 11 bases unmatched. The CDR3 is made up of 16 amino acids.

This chain connects TRBV28 to TRBJ1-1; D call uncertain. V gave up 4 bases and J gave up 3 bases, with 6 bases separating them. The germline V gene has CDR1 MDHEN and CDR2 SYDVKM. This CDR3 contains 12 residues. For the CDR3, the DNA is TGTGCCAGCAGTTCCCCGTACACTGAAGCTTTCTTT. It yields the protein CASSSPYTEAFF.

Note on this clone: The junction does not match germline at one end; this may be a read error. V and J are TRBV7-7 and TRBJ2-3; 9 positions agree with TRBD1. CDR1 and CDR2 from the germline V gene are SSHAT and FNYEAQ (reference sequence). The length of the CDR3 is 15 residues. CDR3 residues: CASSLGTGFTDTQYF. In nucleotides, the CDR3 is TGTGCTAGCAGCCTGGGGACAGGGTTCACAGATACGCAGTATTTT.

This clone appeared a single time. The V call is TRBV12-5, the J call TRBJ1-2; 12 bases align to TRBD1. V lost 7 bases, J lost 9 bases, and 9 bases stayed unmatched. Germline values: CDR1 LGHNT, CDR2 FRNRAP. The CDR3 has 14 amino acids. This CDR3 reads CASATGQGAYSYTF. DNA of the CDR3: TGTGCTAGTGCTACGGGACAGGGGGCTTATAGCTACACCTTC.

The chain uses TRBV11-2 and TRBJ2-1, with D tentatively TRBD2 (5 bases). CDR3 length equals 14 residues. Germline-derived CDR1 and CDR2 are SGHAT and FQNNGV. With 4 bases removed from V and 4 bases from J, the gap between germline ends came to 11 bases. The CDR3 spells CASSSEAVYNEQFF. In DNA form, the CDR3 reads TGTGCCAGCAGCTCGGAGGCAGTGTACAATGAGCAGTTCTTC.

The sample holds one count of this clone. This chain links TRBV29-1 with TRBJ2-7; possibly TRBD2 for D (6 bases). V lost 1 base, J lost 3 bases, and 16 bases lay in between. CDR3 length: 15 amino acids. Germline CDR1 and CDR2: SQVTM and ANQGSEA. The CDR3 DNA is TGCAGCGTTGAAGGCGGAGGGGACGCCTACTACGAGCAGTACTTC. This translates into CSVEGGGDAYYEQYF.

The sample holds many counts of this clone. This chain connects TRBV7-3 to TRBJ2-3; 9 bases line up with TRBD1. The CDR3 spans 15 residues. V lost 7 bases, J lost 5 bases, and 10 bases stayed unmatched. Germline V gives CDR1 SGHTA, CDR2 FQGTGA. Here the CDR3 DNA reads TGTGCCAGCACTTGTGGCCGGGACAGGGTAGATACGCAGTATTTT. The encoded protein is CASTCGRDRVDTQYF.

The rearrangement links TRBV28 to TRBJ1-1; 7 bases match TRBD1. CDR1 MDHEN and CDR2 SYDVKM come from the germline V gene. Trimming took 7 bases from V and 4 from J; bases not matched to a gene: 12. The CDR3 spans 15 residues. For the CDR3, the DNA is TGTGCCAGCACCCTGCGAGGGGGCCTGAGCACTGAAGCTTTCTTT. Translated, it gives CASTLRGGLSTEAFF.

The genes are TRBV7-8 and TRBJ2-7, with D maybe TRBD1 (6 bases). This CDR3 has 14 amino acids. V was clipped by 4 bases and J by 7 bases, with 17 bases between them. Per the germline V gene, CDR1 is SGHVS and CDR2 is FQNEAQ. CDR3 sequence reads: CASSSLQGPLEQYF. DNA for the CDR3: TGTGCCAGCAGCTCGCTGCAGGGGCCTCTAGAGCAGTACTTC.

The CDR3 DNA reads TGTGCCAGCAGCCCCGTCAGGGCAGATACGCAGTATTTT. Residues: CASSPVRADTQYF. This chain joins TRBV11-1 and TRBJ2-3, with TRBD1 as a possible D gene (5 bases). Germline V gives CDR1 SGHAT, CDR2 FQDESV (reference sequence). The CDR3 has 13 amino acids. Deletions cut 5 bases from V and 4 bases from J, with 10 bases between.

This clone was counted a single time. This chain connects TRBV29-1 to TRBJ2-1, with a weak D call TRBD1 (5 bases). This CDR3 spans 14 amino acids. Per germline, CDR1 SQVTM and CDR2 ANQGSEA. Trimming removed 3 bases from V and 4 bases from J, with 13 bases in between. CDR3 in DNA: TGCAGCGTTGAGGGTCAGGGCGATTACAATGAGCAGTTCTTC. Its protein product is CSVEGQGDYNEQFF.

The gene calls are TRBV13 and TRBJ2-1; 11 bases are shared with TRBD2. The CDR3 consists of 17 residues. Per germline, CDR1 PRHDT and CDR2 FYEKMQ (reference sequence). The J segment lost 2 bases and the V segment lost 2 bases, leaving 5 bases of the junction unmatched. This CDR3 reads CASSLPTSGVTYNEQFF. The CDR3 coding sequence is TGTGCCAGCAGCTTACCGACTAGCGGGGTAACCTACAATGAGCAGTTCTTC.

V usage is TRBV2 and J usage is TRBJ1-1; 9 positions agree with TRBD1. V lost 9 bases and J lost 4; bases outside the gene matches: 12. Per germline, CDR1 SNHLY and CDR2 FYNNEI. The CDR3 is made up of 15 amino acids. DNA of the CDR3: TGTGCCAGTTCCGGGACAGGGACCGATGGCACTGAAGCTTTCTTT. This sequence encodes CASSGTGTDGTEAFF.

This chain connects TRBV7-2 to TRBJ1-3; D not resolved. The CDR3 loop spans 13 amino acids. V was cut by 5 bases and J by 4 bases, with 9 bases left in between. Germline V gene sequence: CDR1 SGHTA, CDR2 FQGNSA. Here the CDR3 reads CASSPVIGNTIYF. The CDR3 nucleotides read TGTGCCAGCAGCCCGGTCATCGGAAACACCATATATTTT. Full variable domain (outside the CDR3, taken from reference TRBV7-2 and TRBJ1-3): GAGVSQSPSNKVTEKGKDVELRCDPISGHTALYWYRQSLGQGLEFLIYFQGNSAPDKSGLPSDRFSAERTGGSVSTLTIQRTQQEDSAVYLCASSPVIGNTIYFGEGSWLTVV.

V gene TRBV7-6 combines with J gene TRBJ1-5; perhaps TRBD1 as D (5 bases). The CDR3 spans 12 residues. Germline V gene lookup returns CDR1 SGHVS and CDR2 FNYEAQ. V dropped 1 base and J dropped 9 bases, with 7 bases sitting between them. CDR3 region: CASSLVGGPQHF. CDR3 coding DNA: TGTGCCAGCAGCTTAGTCGGGGGGCCCCAGCATTTT.

The rearrangement links TRBV15 to TRBJ2-7; possible D gene TRBD1, 5 bases. This CDR3 spans 14 amino acids. Trimming took 4 bases from V and 4 from J, leaving 14 bases between them. Per the germline V gene, CDR1 is LNHNV and CDR2 is YYDKDF (reference sequence). Here the CDR3 DNA reads TGTGCCACCAGCACCCAGGGCCCCCCTTACGAGCAGTACTTC. It specifies CATSTQGPPYEQYF.

The CDR3 coding sequence is TGTGCCAGCAGCTGGGACAGGGGAGGCGGGGAGCTGTTTTTT. Amino acids: CASSWDRGGGELFF. The chain recombines TRBV7-8 with TRBJ2-2; 10 bases match TRBD1. This CDR3 comprises 14 residues. The V and J ends lost 4 bases and 7 bases, in that order; junction bases with no gene match: 3. In germline, CDR1 is SGHVS, CDR2 FQNEAQ.

The J gene is TRBJ2-7, the V gene TRBV19; D gene unclear. CDR3 length equals 13 residues. CDR1 and CDR2 from the germline V gene are LNHDA and SQIVND (reference sequence). Trimming shortened V by 3 bases and J by 4 bases, and 10 bases separated the two germline ends. CDR3 loop: CASSIGSGYEQYF. The CDR3, as DNA: TGTGCCAGTAGTATCGGTTCAGGTTACGAGCAGTACTTC.

The chain links TRBV4-2 to TRBJ2-2; 7 bases are shared with TRBD1. This CDR3 spans 16 amino acids. CDR1 and CDR2 (germline): LGHNA, YNFKEQ. Trimming cost V 0 bases and J 4 bases; bases outside gene matches: 5. CDR3 loop: CASSQEYRGGTGELFF. The CDR3 region has the DNA TGTGCCAGCAGCCAAGAATACAGGGGTGGCACCGGGGAGCTGTTTTTT.

The chain combines TRBV28 with TRBJ2-7, with D possibly being TRBD2 (5 bases). V was shortened by 4 bases and J by 0 bases, with 10 bases between the two germline ends. The V gene's germline CDR1 is MDHEN and CDR2 SYDVKM. This CDR3 has 14 residues. The CDR3 reads CASSSGRSSYEQYF. CDR3 nucleotide sequence: TGTGCCAGCAGTTCGGGAAGGTCCTCCTACGAGCAGTACTTC.